These 11 T cell receptor beta chains were sequenced from one sample in a study of long-term antiretroviral therapy in people with HIV (dated by TCRdb to between 2021 and 2024). The immunoSEQ hsTCRB v3.0 assay was used at survey level resolution to sequence the TRB variable region. TCRdb stores this immuneACCESS table with in-frame sequences only. Part of the clones is absent; in the studies checked, under half of the shortfall reflects unresolved V genes, and no reason is known for the rest. The table for this sample lists 16,000 or so clones; about 80% of them were counted only once. Roughly a fifth of the sample is taken by the ten largest. Sequences were derived from unsorted PBMCs, sampled 2.1 years after starting antiretroviral therapy. The receptors shown here come from a man aged 35 to 55 with HIV.

This clone was picked up a small number of times. The chain has TRBV4-2 and TRBJ1-2; 9 bases are shared with TRBD1. The germline V gene encodes CDR1 LGHNA and CDR2 YNFKEQ. This CDR3 is 16 amino acids long. The V segment lost 0 bases and the J segment 8 bases; nucleotides outside the gene matches: 10. The CDR3 loop reads CASSQDWGRDREGYTF. CDR3 sequence (DNA): TGTGCCAGCAGCCAAGATTGGGGAAGGGACAGGGAAGGCTACACCTTC.

The V and J genes are TRBV10-2 and TRBJ2-5; TRBD1 agrees at 9 bases. The CDR3 covers 15 residues. In germline, CDR1 is WSHSY, CDR2 SAAADI. V lost 4 bases and J lost 4; bases outside the gene matches: 7. The CDR3 sequence is CASSATQGAGETQYF. Here the CDR3 DNA reads TGCGCCAGCAGTGCAACACAGGGGGCGGGAGAGACCCAGTACTTC.

The V gene is TRBV9, the J gene TRBJ2-1; TRBD1 agrees at 9 bases. The CDR3 extends over 15 amino acids. The germline gives CDR1 SGDLS, CDR2 YYNGEE. V dropped 2 bases and J dropped 3; count of bases not matched to a gene: 3. The CDR3, as DNA: TGTGCCAGCAGCGTTGGGACAGGGCACTACAATGAGCAGTTCTTC. It yields the protein CASSVGTGHYNEQFF.

The chain is built from TRBV5-6 and TRBJ1-2; D is undetermined. V was cut by 2 bases and J by 5 bases, with 22 bases left in between. This CDR3 is built from 17 residues. Germline V CDR1 and CDR2: SGHDT, YYEEEE. CDR3 in DNA: TGTGCCAGCAGCTTAATTCTAGGCACTCTCGGAGGGTATGGCTACACCTTC. As protein: CASSLILGTLGGYGYTF.

This clone occurred once. The chain carries TRBV6-1 and TRBJ1-1; D not resolved. Germline-derived CDR1 and CDR2 are MNHNS and SASEGT. There are 13 residues in the CDR3. The ends were cut back, 1 base at V and 5 bases at J, with 8 bases in the middle. The CDR3 region is CASSEVVGTEAFF. CDR3 nucleotide sequence: TGTGCCAGCAGTGAAGTGGTCGGGACTGAAGCTTTCTTT.

The chain links TRBV7-9 to TRBJ2-7, with D unclear. V was pared by 5 bases and J by 0 bases, with 5 bases between. This CDR3 comprises 12 residues. The germline gives CDR1 SEHNR, CDR2 FQNEAQ (reference sequence). The CDR3: CASSTVSYEQYF. In nucleotides, the CDR3 is TGTGCCAGCAGCACTGTCTCCTACGAGCAGTACTTC.

This clone has just a few counts. The J gene is TRBJ1-2, the V gene TRBV15, with D possibly being TRBD1 (5 bases). Germline V CDR1 and CDR2: LNHNV, YYDKDF (reference sequence). The CDR3 loop spans 15 amino acids. Trimming took off 0 bases at V and 4 bases at J, with 12 bases between the two ends. The CDR3 coding sequence is TGTGCCACCAGCAGAGATCGGGGACGGCTCTATGGCTACACCTTC. As protein: CATSRDRGRLYGYTF.

V gene TRBV5-5 combines with J gene TRBJ2-3, with D maybe TRBD1 (5 bases). The CDR3 is 13 residues long. Trimming pared 0 bases from V and 3 bases from J, leaving 5 bases between. CDR1 is SGHKS, CDR2 YYEKEE, per germline (reference sequence). The CDR3 DNA sequence: TGTGCCAGCAGCTTGGAGGGGACAGATACGCAGTATTTT. As protein: CASSLEGTDTQYF.

This clone was observed a handful of times. The J gene is TRBJ2-1, the V gene TRBV7-7, with unresolved D. The V and J ends lost 1 base and 8 bases respectively, with 9 bases between them. Germline V gives CDR1 SSHAT, CDR2 FNYEAQ (reference sequence). The CDR3 contains 13 residues. This CDR3 reads CASSLERWHEQFF. The CDR3 nucleotides are TGTGCCAGCAGCTTAGAAAGGTGGCATGAGCAGTTCTTC.

The chain employs TRBV5-1 and TRBJ2-3; a weak D match, TRBD2 (6 bases). This CDR3 region has 13 residues. The germline gives CDR1 SGHRS, CDR2 YFSETQ. Trimming took off 4 bases at V and 4 bases at J, with 10 bases between the two ends. The CDR3 coding sequence is TGCGCCAGCAGCCTGCGGGATCCAGATACGCAGTATTTT. It is translated as CASSLRDPDTQYF.

This chain joins TRBV19 and TRBJ2-3; D is perhaps TRBD2 (6 bases). V lost 8 bases and J 0 bases, leaving 12 bases between the germline ends. Germline V lookup: CDR1 LNHDA, CDR2 SQIVND (reference sequence). The CDR3 contains 14 residues. This chain's CDR3 is CASHVGGSTDTQYF. The CDR3 nucleotides are TGTGCCAGTCATGTGGGGGGTAGCACAGATACGCAGTATTTT. Combining the CDR3 with reference TRBV19 and TRBJ2-3 gives the whole variable domain DGGITQSPKYLFRKEGQNVTLSCEQNLNHDAMYWYRQDPGQGLRLIYYSQIVNDFQKGDIAEGYSVSREKKESFPLTVTSAQKNPTAFYLCASHVGGSTDTQYFGPGTRLTVL.